Each of the 14 T cell receptor beta chains below was sequenced from the same sample in a study of radiation and T cells in renal cell carcinoma. Specified time point: blood 4 weeks post-SBRT, at nephrectomy. Treatment: 15 Gy SBRT to primary tumor, nephrectomy 4 weeks later. TCRdb's copy holds only in-frame clones and misses some; the assay was immunoSEQ multiplex PCR. The table shows 150,000 to 200,000 clones, with around 89% occurring only once. The input for sequencing was blood, taken from a patient whose treatment included radiotherapy and nephrectomy. Receptors were obtained from a woman in her forties or fifties with renal cell carcinoma.

The V and J genes are TRBV4-3 and TRBJ2-7, with D perhaps TRBD1 or TRBD2 (5 bases each). The V end lost 0 bases, the J end lost 0 bases, and 12 bases lay between the germline ends. Per the germline V gene, CDR1 is LGHNA and CDR2 is YSLEER. The CDR3 extends over 16 amino acids. CDR3 nucleotides: TGCGCCAGCAGCCAAGAGGGGGAAGGGAGCTCCTACGAGCAGTACTTC. Its protein is CASSQEGEGSSYEQYF.

CDR3: CATSRGRAETQYF. The CDR3 DNA reads as TGTGCCACCAGCAGAGGAAGGGCAGAGACCCAGTACTTC. J is TRBJ2-5 and V is TRBV15; no clear D gene. Trimming removed 1 base from V and 4 bases from J, with 7 bases in between. Germline-derived CDR1 and CDR2 are LNHNV and YYDKDF (reference sequence). CDR3 length: 13 amino acids.

This clone appeared a few times. This CDR3 is CASSVSSREAFF. DNA for the CDR3: TGTGCCAGCAGTGTAAGCTCGAGAGAAGCTTTCTTT. The chain couples TRBV2 to TRBJ1-1; no firm D call. Germline loops: CDR1 SNHLY, CDR2 FYNNEI. Trimming pared 4 bases from V and 8 bases from J, leaving 11 bases between. The CDR3 covers 12 residues.

The V and J genes are TRBV7-2 and TRBJ2-3, with D unresolved. This CDR3 is 14 amino acids long. Germline V gives CDR1 SGHTA, CDR2 FQGNSA. V lost 5 bases to trimming and J lost 9 bases, with 18 bases between them. CDR3 sequence (DNA): TGTGCCAGCAGCCTCGACTTAGGAGAATTGACGCAGTATTTT. It encodes CASSLDLGELTQYF.

The chain couples TRBV14 to TRBJ2-3, with 13 bases matching TRBD2. Germline assignment: CDR1 SGHDN and CDR2 FVKESK. The J segment lost 5 bases and the V segment lost 4 bases, leaving 6 bases of the junction unmatched. The CDR3 contains 16 residues. In DNA, the CDR3 is TGTGCCAGCAGCCCGAGGACTAGCGGGGGTGGAGATACGCAGTATTTT. Translation: CASSPRTSGGGDTQYF.

The gene calls are TRBV9 and TRBJ2-4, with D possibly called TRBD1 or TRBD2 (7 bases each). The CDR3 covers 16 residues. Trimming shortened V by 3 bases and J by 0 bases, and 13 bases separated the two germline ends. Germline V gene lookup returns CDR1 SGDLS and CDR2 YYNGEE. The CDR3: CASSDQGGLAKNIQYF. CDR3 nucleotides: TGTGCCAGCAGCGACCAGGGGGGGCTAGCCAAAAACATTCAGTACTTC. Filled out from reference TRBV9 and TRBJ2-4, the complete variable domain reads DSGVTQTPKHLITATGQRVTLRCSPRSGDLSVYWYQQSLDQGLQFLIQYYNGEERAKGNILERFSAQQFPDLHSELNLSSLELGDSALYFCASSDQGGLAKNIQYFGAGTRLSVL.

V and J are TRBV19 and TRBJ2-7; either TRBD1 or TRBD2 may supply D (5 bases each). Between the trimmed V and J ends, which lost 5 bases and 7 bases, there was a span of 18 bases. Germline V gives CDR1 LNHDA, CDR2 SQIVND (reference sequence). The CDR3 totals 14 residues. CDR3: CASSPGTVAGEQYF. CDR3 bases: TGTGCCAGTAGTCCCGGGACGGTGGCAGGGGAGCAGTACTTC.

V gene TRBV5-4 combines with J gene TRBJ2-7; D is uncertain. The CDR3 has 13 amino acids. V lost 7 bases to trimming and J lost 4 bases, with 15 bases between them. Germline V gives CDR1 SGHNT, CDR2 YYREEE (reference sequence). The CDR3 region is CASRPAVGYEQYF. CDR3 coding DNA: TGTGCCAGCCGTCCGGCGGTAGGGTACGAGCAGTACTTC.

V gene TRBV5-4 combines with J gene TRBJ2-2; TRBD2 matches 10 bases. The CDR3 contains 16 residues. J was trimmed by 2 bases and V by 1 base; bases with no gene match: 2. CDR1 and CDR2 (germline): SGHNT, YYREEE (reference sequence). The CDR3 DNA reads TGTGCCAGCAGCTTGACTAGCGGGGTCAACACCGGGGAGCTGTTTTTT. It is translated as CASSLTSGVNTGELFF.

The V and J genes are TRBV5-4 and TRBJ1-2; a possible D gene is TRBD1 (5 bases). The CDR3 contains 14 residues. Deletions cut 0 bases from V and 4 bases from J, with 10 bases between. Per the germline V gene, CDR1 is SGHNT and CDR2 is YYREEE (reference sequence). CDR3 loop: CASSLAKGLYGYTF. CDR3 sequence (DNA): TGTGCCAGCAGCTTGGCTAAGGGGCTCTATGGCTACACCTTC.

The CDR3 region is CASRGDRGLVGNQPQHF. The CDR3 DNA sequence: TGCGCCAGCAGGGGGGACAGGGGGCTTGTTGGCAATCAGCCCCAGCATTTT. The chain couples TRBV10-2 to TRBJ1-5, with TRBD1 identical over 12 bases. Germline values: CDR1 WSHSY, CDR2 SAAADI. The CDR3 covers 17 residues. Unmatched junction bases numbered 8, after V lost 6 bases and J lost 2 bases.

This chain joins TRBV19 and TRBJ2-7, with 9 bases matching TRBD1. The trim removed 10 bases at V and 2 bases at J, leaving 6 bases unmatched. Per germline, CDR1 LNHDA and CDR2 SQIVND (reference sequence). CDR3 length: 13 amino acids. The CDR3 region has the DNA TGTGCCACCTCGGACAGGGGTACCTACGAGCAGTACTTC. Its translation is CATSDRGTYEQYF.

The chain carries TRBV11-2 and TRBJ2-3, with D unresolved. Germline V lookup: CDR1 SGHAT, CDR2 FQNNGV. CDR3 length: 12 residues. Between the trimmed V and J ends, which lost 5 bases and 6 bases, there was a span of 9 bases. The CDR3 loop is CASSPTPDTQYF. The CDR3 DNA follows: TGTGCCAGCAGCCCGACGCCGGATACGCAGTATTTT.

This chain uses TRBV21-1 with TRBJ2-5; whether TRBD2, the table's D call, matches the DNA was not checked. TRBV21-1 is listed as a pseudogene. This CDR3 is built from 15 residues. CDR3 sequence reads: CASSTKRGIRETQYF. The CDR3 nucleotides are TGTGCCAGCAGCACCAAGCGGGGGATACGAGAGACCCAGTACTTC.